This entry features one TCR beta chain sequence. What it binds is not known. CDR1 LNHDA and CDR2 SQIVND come from the germline V gene (reference sequence). There are 15 residues in the CDR3. Trimming pared 5 bases from V and 6 bases from J, leaving 18 bases between. The data belong to a study of blood T cells in healthy people across ages. Combining a sample-barcoded 5' primer with a J-beta primer mix, a second PCR ran for roughly 7 to 11 cycles. TCRdb re-derived calls from the 5' RACE reads in MiXCR, one entry per CDR3 protein. The repertoire consists of roughly 500,000 distinct CDR3 sequences, with 24% occurring once and the leading ten covering 7.5% to 9%. Study conclusions and caveats: The long-lived group displayed more naive CD4+ cells, plus higher diversity, than the aged donors did.

The sample also formed part of further work on T cells of mothers and their children. This second report adds: Random nucleotides (2-4) and sample barcodes were added by the M1S primer used in the second PCR.

Sequencing used blood. This receptor was obtained from a boy younger than 18 in good health. V and J are TRBV19 and TRBJ2-3, with D perhaps matching TRBD2 (5 bases). The CDR3 sequence is CASSPGSEKEDTQYF. DNA for the CDR3: TGTGCCAGTAGTCCTGGGAGCGAAAAGGAGGATACGCAGTATTTT. The whole variable domain, remainder taken from reference TRBV19 and TRBJ2-3, is DGGITQSPKYLFRKEGQNVTLSCEQNLNHDAMYWYRQDPGQGLRLIYYSQIVNDFQKGDIAEGYSVSREKKESFPLTVTSAQKNPTAFYLCASSPGSEKEDTQYFGPGTRLTVL.